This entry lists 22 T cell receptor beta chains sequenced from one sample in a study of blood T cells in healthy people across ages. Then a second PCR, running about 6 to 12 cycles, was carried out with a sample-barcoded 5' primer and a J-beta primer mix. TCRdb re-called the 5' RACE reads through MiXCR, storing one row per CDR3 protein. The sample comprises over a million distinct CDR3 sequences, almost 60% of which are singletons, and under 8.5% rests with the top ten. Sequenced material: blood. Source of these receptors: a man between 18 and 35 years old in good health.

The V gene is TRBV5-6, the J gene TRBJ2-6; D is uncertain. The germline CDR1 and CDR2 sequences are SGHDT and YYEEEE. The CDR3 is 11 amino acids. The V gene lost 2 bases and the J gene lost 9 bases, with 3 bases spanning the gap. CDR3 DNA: TGTGCCAGCAGCTTAATCAACGTCCTGACTTTC. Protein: CASSLINVLTF.

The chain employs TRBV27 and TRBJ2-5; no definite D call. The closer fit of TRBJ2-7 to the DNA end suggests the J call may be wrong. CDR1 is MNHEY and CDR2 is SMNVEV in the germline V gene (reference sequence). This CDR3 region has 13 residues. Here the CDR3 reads CASSPRWPNEQYF. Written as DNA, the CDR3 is TGTGCCAGCAGCCCGAGATGGCCAAACGAGCAGTACTTC.

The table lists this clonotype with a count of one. As DNA, the CDR3 is TGTGCCAGCAGCGAGAACCAACAGGGATGGAATAAAGGCTACACCTTC. This codes for CASSENQQGWNKGYTF. V usage is TRBV12-3 or TRBV12-4 and J usage is TRBJ1-2; maybe TRBD1 (6 bases). The CDR3 loop spans 16 amino acids. V lost 6 bases, J lost 8 bases, and 25 bases lay in between.

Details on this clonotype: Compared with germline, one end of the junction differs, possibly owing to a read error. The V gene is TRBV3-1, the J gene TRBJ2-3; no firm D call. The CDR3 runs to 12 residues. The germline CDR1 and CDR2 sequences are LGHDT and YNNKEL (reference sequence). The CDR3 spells CDSSLDTDTQYF. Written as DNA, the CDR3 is TGTGACAGCAGCCTGGACACAGATACGCAGTATTTT.

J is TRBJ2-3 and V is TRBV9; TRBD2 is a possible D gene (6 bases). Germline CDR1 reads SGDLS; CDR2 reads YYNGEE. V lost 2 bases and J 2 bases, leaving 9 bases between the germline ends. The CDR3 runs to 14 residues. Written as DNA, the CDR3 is TGTGCCAGCAGCGTTAGCGGCTTCACAGATACGCAGTATTTT. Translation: CASSVSGFTDTQYF. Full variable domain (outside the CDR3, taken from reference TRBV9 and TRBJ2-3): DSGVTQTPKHLITATGQRVTLRCSPRSGDLSVYWYQQSLDQGLQFLIQYYNGEERAKGNILERFSAQQFPDLHSELNLSSLELGDSALYFCASSVSGFTDTQYFGPGTRLTVL.

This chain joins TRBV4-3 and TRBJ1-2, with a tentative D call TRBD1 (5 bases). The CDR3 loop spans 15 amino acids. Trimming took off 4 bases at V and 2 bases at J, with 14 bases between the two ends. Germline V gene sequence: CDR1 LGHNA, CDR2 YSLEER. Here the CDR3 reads CASSPGLPSNYGYTF. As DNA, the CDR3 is TGCGCCAGCAGCCCGGGACTCCCCTCGAACTATGGCTACACCTTC.

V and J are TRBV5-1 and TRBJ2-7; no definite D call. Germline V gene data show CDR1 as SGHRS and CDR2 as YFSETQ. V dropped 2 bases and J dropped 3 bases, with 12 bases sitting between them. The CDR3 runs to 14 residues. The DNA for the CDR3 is TGCGCCAGCAGCTTTCCCTCGCCTGGCTACGAGCAGTACTTC. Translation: CASSFPSPGYEQYF.

The CDR3 coding sequence is TGTGCCAGCAGTTATACAAGACAGGTCGCAGGGGAGATGAACACTGAAGCTTTCTTT. Its protein is CASSYTRQVAGEMNTEAFF. This chain links TRBV6-2 or TRBV6-3 with TRBJ1-1; tentative D call: TRBD1 (6 bases). The CDR3 consists of 19 residues. Trimming shortened V by 3 bases and J by 0 bases, and 23 bases separated the two germline ends. Germline CDR1 is MNHEY and CDR2 is SVGEGT.

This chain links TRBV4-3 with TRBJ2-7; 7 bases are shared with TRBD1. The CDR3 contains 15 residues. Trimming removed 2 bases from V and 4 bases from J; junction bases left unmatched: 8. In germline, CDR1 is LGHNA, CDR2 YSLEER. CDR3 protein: CASSQTQGRYYEQYF. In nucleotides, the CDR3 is TGCGCCAGCAGCCAAACACAGGGGCGATATTACGAGCAGTACTTC.

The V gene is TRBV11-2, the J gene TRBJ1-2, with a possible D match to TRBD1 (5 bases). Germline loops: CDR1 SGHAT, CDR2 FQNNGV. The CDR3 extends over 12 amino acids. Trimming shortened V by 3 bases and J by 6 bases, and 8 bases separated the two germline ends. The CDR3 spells CASSLDTDGYTF. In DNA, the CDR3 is TGTGCCAGCAGCTTGGACACGGATGGCTACACCTTC. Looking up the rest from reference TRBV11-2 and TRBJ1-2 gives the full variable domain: EAGVAQSPRYKIIEKRQSVAFWCNPISGHATLYWYQQILGQGPKLLIQFQNNGVVDDSQLPKDRFSAERLKGVDSTLKIQPAKLEDSAVYLCASSLDTDGYTFGSGTRLTVV.

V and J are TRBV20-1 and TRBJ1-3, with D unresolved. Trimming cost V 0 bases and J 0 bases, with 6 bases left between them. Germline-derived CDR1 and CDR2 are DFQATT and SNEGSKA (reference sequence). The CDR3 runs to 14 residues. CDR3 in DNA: TGCAGTGCTAGAGATTTCCTCTCTGGAAACACCATATATTTT. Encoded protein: CSARDFLSGNTIYF.

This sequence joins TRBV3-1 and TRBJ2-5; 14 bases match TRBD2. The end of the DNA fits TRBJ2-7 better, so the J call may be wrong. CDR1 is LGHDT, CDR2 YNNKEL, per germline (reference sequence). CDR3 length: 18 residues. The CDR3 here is CASSQRGLAGVRDGEQYF. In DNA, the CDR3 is TGTGCCAGCAGCCAACGGGGACTAGCGGGAGTACGGGATGGCGAGCAGTACTTC.

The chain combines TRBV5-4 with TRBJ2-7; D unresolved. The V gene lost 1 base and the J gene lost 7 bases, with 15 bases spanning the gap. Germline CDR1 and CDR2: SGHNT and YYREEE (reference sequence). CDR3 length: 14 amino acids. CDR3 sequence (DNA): TGTGCCAGCAGCTTGCGTCCAGGCGTAAATGAGCAGTACTTC. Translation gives CASSLRPGVNEQYF.

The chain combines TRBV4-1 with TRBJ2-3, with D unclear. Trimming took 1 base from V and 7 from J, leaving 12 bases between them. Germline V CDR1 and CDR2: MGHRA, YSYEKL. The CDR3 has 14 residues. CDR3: CASSQVPATHTQYF. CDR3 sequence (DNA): TGCGCCAGCAGCCAAGTACCAGCGACCCATACGCAGTATTTT.

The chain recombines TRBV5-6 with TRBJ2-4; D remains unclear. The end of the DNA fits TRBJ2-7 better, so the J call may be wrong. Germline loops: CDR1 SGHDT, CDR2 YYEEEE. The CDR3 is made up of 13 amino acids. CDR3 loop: CASSFPFDYEQYF. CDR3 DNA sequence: TGTGCCAGCAGCTTTCCCTTCGATTACGAGCAGTACTTC.

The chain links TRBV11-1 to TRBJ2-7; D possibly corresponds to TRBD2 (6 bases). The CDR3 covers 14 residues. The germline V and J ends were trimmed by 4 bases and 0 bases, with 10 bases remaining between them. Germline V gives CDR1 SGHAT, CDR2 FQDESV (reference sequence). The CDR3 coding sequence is TGTGCCAGCAGCTGGGGGGAATCCTCCTACGAGCAGTACTTC. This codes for CASSWGESSYEQYF.

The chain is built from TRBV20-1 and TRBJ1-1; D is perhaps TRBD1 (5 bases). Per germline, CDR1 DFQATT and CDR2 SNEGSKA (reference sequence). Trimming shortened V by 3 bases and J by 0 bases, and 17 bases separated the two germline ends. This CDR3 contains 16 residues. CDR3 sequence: CSARHLGPGMNTEAFF. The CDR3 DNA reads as TGCAGTGCTAGGCACTTGGGGCCCGGGATGAACACTGAAGCTTTCTTT.

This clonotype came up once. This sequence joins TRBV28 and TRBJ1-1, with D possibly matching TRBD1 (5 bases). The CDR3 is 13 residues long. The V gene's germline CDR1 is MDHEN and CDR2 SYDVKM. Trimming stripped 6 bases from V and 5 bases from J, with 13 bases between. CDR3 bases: TGTGCCAGCAGGCGGGACCTCTTGACTGAAGCTTTCTTT. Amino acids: CASRRDLLTEAFF.

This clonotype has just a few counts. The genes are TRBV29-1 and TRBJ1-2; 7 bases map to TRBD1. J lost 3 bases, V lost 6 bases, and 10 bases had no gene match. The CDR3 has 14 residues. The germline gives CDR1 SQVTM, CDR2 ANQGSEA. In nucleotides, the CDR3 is TGCAGCGTGGGGGGATACAGGGGAGACTATGGCTACACCTTC. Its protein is CSVGGYRGDYGYTF.

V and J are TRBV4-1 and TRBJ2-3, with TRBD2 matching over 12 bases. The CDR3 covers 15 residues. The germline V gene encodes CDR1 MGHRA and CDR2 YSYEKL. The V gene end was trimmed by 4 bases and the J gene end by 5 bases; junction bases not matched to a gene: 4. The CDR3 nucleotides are TGCGCCAGCAGCCGGACTAGCGGGACGGGAGATACGCAGTATTTT. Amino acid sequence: CASSRTSGTGDTQYF.

The CDR3 DNA follows: TGCGCCAGCAGCCCAGTTAGCGTCCCCACAGATACGCAGTATTTT. Encoded protein: CASSPVSVPTDTQYF. The V gene is TRBV4-3, the J gene TRBJ2-3; the D gene is possibly TRBD2 (5 bases). Trimming cost V 4 bases and J 2 bases, with 13 bases left between them. This CDR3 spans 15 amino acids. The germline gives CDR1 LGHNA, CDR2 YSLEER.

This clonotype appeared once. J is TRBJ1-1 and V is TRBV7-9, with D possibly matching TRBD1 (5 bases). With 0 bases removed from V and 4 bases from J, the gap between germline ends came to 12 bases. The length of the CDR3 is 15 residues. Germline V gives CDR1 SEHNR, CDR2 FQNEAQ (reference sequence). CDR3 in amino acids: CASSLARQRGTEAFF. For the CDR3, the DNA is TGTGCCAGCAGCTTAGCCCGACAGCGTGGCACTGAAGCTTTCTTT.